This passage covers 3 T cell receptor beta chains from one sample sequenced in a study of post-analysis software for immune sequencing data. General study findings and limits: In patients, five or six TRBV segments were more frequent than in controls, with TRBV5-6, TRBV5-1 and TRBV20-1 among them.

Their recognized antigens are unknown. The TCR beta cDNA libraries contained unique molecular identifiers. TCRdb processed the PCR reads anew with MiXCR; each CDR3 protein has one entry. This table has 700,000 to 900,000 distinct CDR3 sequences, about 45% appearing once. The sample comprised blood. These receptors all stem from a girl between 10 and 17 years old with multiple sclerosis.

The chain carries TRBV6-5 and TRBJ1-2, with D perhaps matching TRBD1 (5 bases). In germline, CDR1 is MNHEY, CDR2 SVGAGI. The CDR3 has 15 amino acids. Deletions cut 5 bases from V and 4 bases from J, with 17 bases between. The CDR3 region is CASSDDPGPSYGYTF. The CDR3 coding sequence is TGTGCCAGCAGTGACGACCCGGGACCATCCTATGGCTACACCTTC.

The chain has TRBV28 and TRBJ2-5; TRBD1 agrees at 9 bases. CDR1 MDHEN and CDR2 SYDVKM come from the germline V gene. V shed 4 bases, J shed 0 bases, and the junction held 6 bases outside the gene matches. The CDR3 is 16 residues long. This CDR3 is CASSWGTGRDQETQYF. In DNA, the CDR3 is TGTGCCAGCAGTTGGGGGACAGGGAGGGACCAAGAGACCCAGTACTTC.

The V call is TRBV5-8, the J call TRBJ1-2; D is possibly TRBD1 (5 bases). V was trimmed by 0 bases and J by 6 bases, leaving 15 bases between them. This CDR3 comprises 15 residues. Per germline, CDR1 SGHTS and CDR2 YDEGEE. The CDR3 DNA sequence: TGTGCCAGCAGCTTGGTGCGGGGGATTATTGATGGCTACACCTTC. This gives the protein CASSLVRGIIDGYTF.